These T cell receptor beta chains were read from a single sample in a study of T-cell memory formation after mild COVID-19. TCRdb passed the 5' RACE reads through MiXCR, listing each CDR3 protein once. The sample holds about 440,000 distinct CDR3 sequences, around 20% seen once. Source material: PBMCs or a T cell subset sorted from them (not recorded which). The receptor set was obtained from an adult woman who had mild COVID-19 (a few samples of this study predate the infection). Cell type and time point are not known. CDR3s leave out the opening cysteine and the closing phenylalanine or tryptophan. Each record gives: V gene, J gene, D gene, CDR3 length, CDR3 protein. The D gene is left open where the match is weak.

TRBV5-4	TRBJ2-3	TRBD2	12	ASSSGLGSDTQY
TRBV3-1	TRBJ1-1	-	11	ASSQGRLNGAF
TRBV12-3/TRBV12-4	TRBJ2-1	-	12	ASCRDGGYNEQF
TRBV7-6	TRBJ2-1	-	14	ASSLEPGARGNEQF
TRBV12-3/TRBV12-4	TRBJ1-5	-	13	ASSPPGVRNQPQH
TRBV10-3	TRBJ2-3	-	13	AISESKTGTDTQY
TRBV27	TRBJ1-2	TRBD1	12	ASSYHGTGKGYT
TRBV7-6	TRBJ2-7	TRBD1	14	ASSFSPAGQGAEQY
TRBV12-3/TRBV12-4	TRBJ2-1	TRBD2	13	ASRSPGLAGFEQF
TRBV5-1	TRBJ2-3	-	11	ASSPASPDTQY
TRBV3-1	TRBJ1-2	TRBD1	13	ASSQGTGSNYGYT
TRBV2	TRBJ2-1	TRBD2	11	ASSRGDYNEQF
TRBV10-3	TRBJ2-3	-	15	AISELLGGAGTDTQY
TRBV11-2	TRBJ1-2	TRBD1	13	ASSLGVTGADGYT
TRBV7-9	TRBJ2-5	TRBD1	11	ASRPGTGETQY
TRBV27	TRBJ2-1	TRBD2	14	ASSVSSGRKNNEQF
TRBV4-3	TRBJ2-1	-	14	ASSQDALARNNEQF
TRBV4-1	TRBJ1-2	-	14	ASSQFALPPAYGYT
TRBV6-5	TRBJ2-1	TRBD2	14	ASSYSAGGTGNEQF
TRBV5-4	TRBJ2-5	-	11	ASSSWSVGTQY
TRBV6-1	TRBJ1-2	-	11	ASGLVILSDYT
TRBV7-2	TRBJ2-7	-	10	ASSLGRVEQY
TRBV11-3	TRBJ2-7	-	11	ASSLRAGHEQY
TRBV24-1	TRBJ2-3	-	12	ATSELPRSDTQY
TRBV11-2	TRBJ2-7	-	12	ASRRWGSGYEQY
TRBV5-1	TRBJ2-3	TRBD2	13	ASSAGLGVTDTQY
TRBV20-1	TRBJ2-3	-	11	SVARGAENTQY
TRBV5-1	TRBJ1-3	-	13	ASSLEGGSGNTIY
TRBV24-1	TRBJ2-1	TRBD1	14	ATSDQDRGSYNEQF
TRBV6-5	TRBJ2-3	TRBD2	14	ASSYSGGLSTDTQY
TRBV18	TRBJ2-7	-	12	ASSPAGRPYEQY
TRBV9	TRBJ1-1	TRBD1	12	ASSTDGTESEAF
TRBV7-8	TRBJ2-2	-	15	ASSLVQRGAVTGELF
TRBV18	TRBJ1-6	-	15	ASSPVNPGGAESPLH
TRBV19	TRBJ1-5	-	12	ASSIGTSNQPQH
TRBV2	TRBJ2-2	-	14	ASSDGVQGDTGELF
TRBV9	TRBJ2-5	-	12	ASSVWQGQETQY
TRBV6-6	TRBJ2-7	TRBD1	11	ASSSTGGDEQY
TRBV4-1	TRBJ1-5	-	12	ASSQGHSNQPQH
TRBV19	TRBJ2-7	-	15	ASSFIATGSSSYEQY
TRBV18	TRBJ2-1	-	11	ASSPPGIDEQF
TRBV21-1	TRBJ2-2	-	13	ASSKWKREGGELF
TRBV7-9	TRBJ2-7	-	11	ASSTRTTYEQY
TRBV24-1	TRBJ1-5	-	12	ATSDNRHNQPQH
TRBV9	TRBJ2-3	-	12	ASSVDRDTDTQY
TRBV7-2	TRBJ2-3	-	13	ASSLSAAPTDTQY
TRBV6-6	TRBJ1-5	-	19	ASSYRQYLSLTDRRNQPQH
TRBV12-3/TRBV12-4	TRBJ2-7	-	11	ASSSLPNYEQY